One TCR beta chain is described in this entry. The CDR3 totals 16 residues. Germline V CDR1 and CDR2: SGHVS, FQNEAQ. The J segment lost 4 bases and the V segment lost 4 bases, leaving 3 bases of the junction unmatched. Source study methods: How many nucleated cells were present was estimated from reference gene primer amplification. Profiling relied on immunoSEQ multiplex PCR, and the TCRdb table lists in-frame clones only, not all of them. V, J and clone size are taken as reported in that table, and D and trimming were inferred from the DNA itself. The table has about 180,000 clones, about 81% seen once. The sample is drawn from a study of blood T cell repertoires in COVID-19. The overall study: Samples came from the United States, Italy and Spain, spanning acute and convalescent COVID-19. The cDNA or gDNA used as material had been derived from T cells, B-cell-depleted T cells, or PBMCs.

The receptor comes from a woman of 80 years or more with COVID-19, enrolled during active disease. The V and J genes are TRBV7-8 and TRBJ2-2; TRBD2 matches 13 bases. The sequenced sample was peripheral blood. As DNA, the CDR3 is TGTGCCAGCAGCTCCCGACTAGCGGGAGGCACCGGGGAGCTGTTTTTT. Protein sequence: CASSSRLAGGTGELFF.